The 8 T cell receptor beta chains reported below all come from one sample, sequenced in a study of neurological immune-mediated disorders. From the 5' RACE reads, TCRdb called clonotypes with MiXCR, one entry per CDR3 protein. The sample holds under 45,000 distinct CDR3 sequences, 3% to 4% seen once. The sequencing sample was made of PBMCs. The receptors derive from a man between 25 and 39 years old with multiple sclerosis.

This clonotype showed up many times. The chain recombines TRBV15 with TRBJ1-1, with D unclear. The germline gives CDR1 LNHNV, CDR2 YYDKDF (reference sequence). This CDR3 has 15 amino acids. The germline V and J ends were trimmed by 5 bases and 2 bases, with 15 bases remaining between them. In DNA, the CDR3 is TGTGCCACCAGCCCACCACCCGGGAGAAACACTGAAGCTTTCTTT. Its protein is CATSPPPGRNTEAFF.

This clonotype was counted many times. The chain employs TRBV3-1 and TRBJ2-7; 9 nucleotides line up with TRBD1. Germline V gene data show CDR1 as LGHDT and CDR2 as YNNKEL (reference sequence). The V gene end was trimmed by 0 bases and the J gene end by 12 bases; junction bases not matched to a gene: 9. The CDR3 is made up of 14 amino acids. Here the CDR3 reads CASSQDGGTGRPYF. The CDR3 DNA is TGTGCCAGCAGCCAAGATGGGGGGACAGGGCGTCCGTACTTC.

This clonotype showed up many times. This rearrangement joins TRBV12-3 or TRBV12-4 to TRBJ1-1, with D perhaps TRBD1 (6 bases). The CDR3 loop spans 15 amino acids. V lost 2 bases and J 4 bases, leaving 14 bases between the germline ends. Written as DNA, the CDR3 is TGTGCCAGCAGTTTACGGGGGGCGCGGGGCACTGAAGCTTTCTTT. Its translation: CASSLRGARGTEAFF.

This clonotype occurred many times. The chain is built from TRBV15 and TRBJ2-3; 10 bases are a match to TRBD2. The CDR3 consists of 16 residues. Germline V CDR1 and CDR2: LNHNV, YYDKDF (reference sequence). Unmatched junction bases numbered 6, after V lost 0 bases and J lost 6 bases. The CDR3 nucleotides read TGTGCCACCAGCAGAGAGGCTAGCGGGGGTTCGGATACGCAGTATTTT. This translates into CATSREASGGSDTQYF.

A few counts support this clonotype. The germline gene is not matched at one end of the junction; a read error may be the cause. This sequence joins TRBV27 and TRBJ1-2; 7 positions agree with TRBD1. Germline-derived CDR1 and CDR2 are MNHEY and SMNVEV (reference sequence). This CDR3 region has 14 residues. The CDR3 nucleotides read TGTGCCAGCAGTTTGCAGGGGGGGAACTATGGCCACACCTTC. Translating it yields CASSLQGGNYGHTF.

This clonotype was recorded at least ten times. The chain has TRBV20-1 and TRBJ2-7; the D is unclear. This CDR3 contains 15 residues. From germline, CDR1 is DFQATT and CDR2 SNEGSKA (reference sequence). V was cut by 3 bases and J by 7 bases, with 22 bases left in between. CDR3 bases: TGCAGTGCTAGTCCTGTGGTGGACGCGTCTGGGGAGCAGTACTTC. Translating gives CSASPVVDASGEQYF.

This clonotype has a handful of counts. The chain is built from TRBV14 and TRBJ2-3, with D unresolved. This CDR3 has 14 amino acids. V was cut by 1 base and J by 0 bases, with 5 bases left in between. Germline V gene lookup returns CDR1 SGHDN and CDR2 FVKESK. CDR3 DNA sequence: TGTGCCAGCAGCCAAGTCGGGAGCACAGATACGCAGTATTTT. It is translated as CASSQVGSTDTQYF. The full variable domain, in which reference TRBV14 and TRBJ2-3 provide the parts outside the CDR3, is EAGVTQFPSHSVIEKGQTVTLRCDPISGHDNLYWYRRVMGKEIKFLLHFVKESKQDESGMPNNRFLAERTGGTYSTLKVQPAELEDSGVYFCASSQVGSTDTQYFGPGTRLTVL.

This clonotype was seen at least ten times. J is TRBJ2-5 and V is TRBV6-2 or TRBV6-3, with 11 bases aligning to TRBD2. V lost 6 bases, J lost 5 bases, and 5 bases stayed unmatched. The CDR3 extends over 14 amino acids. Germline CDR1 MNHEY, CDR2 SVGEGT. This chain's CDR3 is CASSRIAGGETQYF. The CDR3 bases are TGTGCCAGCAGCAGAATAGCGGGGGGGGAGACCCAGTACTTC.